The 26 T cell receptor beta chains below come from one sample, sequenced in a study of vaccination and CD4 T cells after COVID-19. No antigen is known for these receptors. At the Johns Hopkins FTIC core, DNA taken from cultured CD4+ T cells was sequenced by way of the Oncomine TCR Beta short-read assay. TCRdb re-derived calls from the PCR reads in MiXCR, one entry per CDR3 protein. Here the sample spans tens of thousands of distinct CDR3 sequences, roughly 46% being singletons. As for time point: late sampling 161 to 241 days after vaccination in a few convalescent patients. The sample's treatment: approximately 11-day PBMC culture with coronavirus spike peptide pools or control peptides (ViraFEST assay). Specimen: CD4+ T cells from blood, cultured in vitro, collected about 7 months after SARS-CoV-2 vaccination. The receptors here all came from a human donor who had recovered from COVID-19.

The chain carries TRBV20-1 and TRBJ1-5, with 9 bases identical to TRBD1. The CDR3 has 14 amino acids. The V gene end was trimmed by 3 bases and the J gene end by 2 bases; junction bases not matched to a gene: 2. CDR1 DFQATT and CDR2 SNEGSKA come from the germline V gene (reference sequence). As DNA, the CDR3 is TGCAGTGCTAGGGGACAGGGAGGCAATCAGCCCCAGCATTTT. Encoded protein: CSARGQGGNQPQHF.

This clonotype was detected only once. V and J are TRBV20-1 and TRBJ2-7; the D is unclear. The CDR3 sequence is 11 residues long. Germline V gives CDR1 DFQATT, CDR2 SNEGSKA (reference sequence). Trimming shortened V by 7 bases and J by 0 bases, and 7 bases separated the two germline ends. The CDR3 bases are TGCAGTGTATCTAGCTCCTACGAGCAGTACTTC. This translates into CSVSSSYEQYF.

CDR3 residues: CASSPRTGPGANVLTF. Here the CDR3 DNA reads TGTGCCAGCAGCCCCCGGACAGGCCCCGGGGCCAACGTCCTGACTTTC. The genes are TRBV6-1 and TRBJ2-6, with 7 positions matching TRBD1. The CDR3 covers 16 residues. Trimming at V came to 6 bases and at J to 4 bases, leaving 9 bases not matched to a gene. CDR1 is MNHNS and CDR2 is SASEGT in the germline V gene.

V gene TRBV6-2 or TRBV6-3 combines with J gene TRBJ2-3, with D unclear. This CDR3 is built from 15 residues. With 6 bases removed from V and 0 bases from J, the gap between germline ends came to 13 bases. Germline values: CDR1 MNHEY, CDR2 SVGEGT. CDR3: CASSGAERSTDTQYF. CDR3 DNA: TGTGCCAGCAGCGGTGCGGAGCGAAGCACAGATACGCAGTATTTT.

This clonotype turned up a few times. The chain joins TRBV7-9 to TRBJ2-5; D is unresolved. The CDR3 is 15 residues long. The V gene's germline CDR1 is SEHNR and CDR2 FQNEAQ (reference sequence). Trimming cost V 3 bases and J 4 bases, with 15 bases left between them. In DNA form, the CDR3 reads TGTGCCAGCAGCTTGGGTAGGCACCCGGGAGAGACCCAGTACTTC. Its translation is CASSLGRHPGETQYF.

The rearrangement joins TRBV7-2 to TRBJ2-7; 9 bases align to TRBD2. The CDR3 has 14 residues. Germline V gene sequence: CDR1 SGHTA, CDR2 FQGNSA. V was clipped by 4 bases and J by 4 bases; unmatched bases: 5. The CDR3 loop is CASSSTSGGYEQYF. In nucleotides, the CDR3 is TGTGCCAGCAGCTCGACTAGCGGCGGGTACGAGCAGTACTTC.

The chain links TRBV20-1 to TRBJ2-3; D gene unclear. The V gene lost 0 bases and the J gene lost 6 bases, with 16 bases spanning the gap. Germline loops: CDR1 DFQATT, CDR2 SNEGSKA (reference sequence). This CDR3 is 15 amino acids long. For the CDR3, the DNA is TGCAGTGCTAGAGATCATGGTAGCTCGTCGGATACGCAGTATTTT. Its translation is CSARDHGSSSDTQYF.

This clonotype qualifies as large. Germline and junction disagree at one end, which may indicate a read error. The chain is built from TRBV7-7 and TRBJ2-1; 9 nucleotides match TRBD2. Germline CDR1 and CDR2: SSHAT and FNYEAQ (reference sequence). This CDR3 is 15 amino acids long. The CDR3 spells CASSLASGRIHEQFF. The CDR3 DNA is TGTGCTAGCAGCTTAGCGAGCGGGAGGATCCATGAGCAGTTCTTC.

The genes are TRBV29-1 and TRBJ2-5; the match to TRBD2 covers 8 bases. Per germline, CDR1 SQVTM and CDR2 ANQGSEA. Trimming took 7 bases from V and 4 from J; bases not matched to a gene: 5. The CDR3 covers 12 residues. The CDR3: CSGAGAAETQYF. CDR3 nucleotide sequence: TGCAGCGGAGCGGGAGCCGCAGAGACCCAGTACTTC.

CDR3 region: CASSSELGLAGNYEQYF. The CDR3 DNA reads as TGTGCCAGCAGTTCCGAATTGGGGCTAGCGGGGAACTACGAGCAGTACTTC. The rearrangement uses TRBV6-5 and TRBJ2-7; 9 positions agree with TRBD2. V was clipped by 4 bases and J by 3 bases; unmatched bases: 13. There are 17 residues in the CDR3. Germline V lookup: CDR1 MNHEY, CDR2 SVGAGI.

The V call is TRBV7-9, the J call TRBJ1-2; D is possibly TRBD1 (5 bases). Germline values: CDR1 SEHNR, CDR2 FQNEAQ (reference sequence). The CDR3 contains 14 residues. Trimming left V 5 bases short and J 1 base short, with 11 bases between. The CDR3 nucleotides are TGTGCCAGCAGCAGCCGACAGAATAACTATGGCTACACCTTC. Translating gives CASSSRQNNYGYTF. The variable domain in full, completed from reference TRBV7-9 and TRBJ1-2, reads DTGVSQNPRHKITKRGQNVTFRCDPISEHNRLYWYRQTLGQGPEFLTYFQNEAQLEKSRLLSDRFSAERPKGSFSTLEIQRTEQGDSAMYLCASSSRQNNYGYTFGSGTRLTVV.

Concerning this clonotype: Mismatch with germline at one junction end may stem from a read error. V is TRBV10-3 and J is TRBJ1-2; D gene ambiguous. This CDR3 spans 13 amino acids. Per germline, CDR1 ENHRY and CDR2 SYGVKD. For the CDR3, the DNA is TGTGCCAGCAGTTACCGGGGATTTAAGGGCTACACCTTC. Translated: CASSYRGFKGYTF.

The V call is TRBV20-1, the J call TRBJ1-1; D is possibly TRBD1 (5 bases). With 3 bases removed from V and 8 bases from J, the gap between germline ends came to 13 bases. The CDR3 consists of 12 residues. From germline, CDR1 is DFQATT and CDR2 SNEGSKA (reference sequence). In DNA, the CDR3 is TGCAGTGCTAGCTTCGCAGGGTGGGAAGCTTTCTTT. It specifies CSASFAGWEAFF.

The chain recombines TRBV27 with TRBJ1-5; D not resolved. The germline V gene encodes CDR1 MNHEY and CDR2 SMNVEV (reference sequence). This CDR3 region has 15 residues. Trimming stripped 1 base from V and 1 base from J, with 8 bases between. The chain's CDR3 is CASSLYDGSNQPQHF. DNA of the CDR3: TGTGCCAGCAGTTTATATGACGGGAGCAATCAGCCCCAGCATTTT.

In this sample, this clonotype turned up a few times. The rearrangement joins TRBV28 to TRBJ2-2; D is perhaps TRBD2 (6 bases). Germline V gene lookup returns CDR1 MDHEN and CDR2 SYDVKM. The CDR3 consists of 15 residues. The V and J ends lost 3 bases and 3 bases respectively, with 11 bases between them. The CDR3 reads CASSLGEVDTGELFF. CDR3 coding DNA: TGTGCCAGCAGTTTGGGGGAGGTGGACACCGGGGAGCTGTTTTTT.

J is TRBJ2-7 and V is TRBV28; TRBD1 is a possible D gene (6 bases). The CDR3 is made up of 15 amino acids. V lost 4 bases and J 0 bases, leaving 13 bases between the germline ends. CDR1 is MDHEN, CDR2 SYDVKM, per germline. CDR3 amino acids: CASSWDIDPSYEQYF. CDR3 bases: TGTGCCAGCAGTTGGGACATAGACCCCTCCTACGAGCAGTACTTC.

The genes are TRBV7-9 and TRBJ2-5; 8 positions match TRBD2. V dropped 4 bases and J dropped 5; count of bases not matched to a gene: 9. The CDR3 extends over 15 amino acids. Germline V gives CDR1 SEHNR, CDR2 FQNEAQ (reference sequence). The CDR3, as DNA: TGTGCCAGCAGCTCAAGCGGGGGCCGCCGGGAGACCCAGTACTTC. Its translation is CASSSSGGRRETQYF. The variable domain in full, completed from reference TRBV7-9 and TRBJ2-5, reads DTGVSQNPRHKITKRGQNVTFRCDPISEHNRLYWYRQTLGQGPEFLTYFQNEAQLEKSRLLSDRFSAERPKGSFSTLEIQRTEQGDSAMYLCASSSSGGRRETQYFGPGTRLLVL.

The table lists this clonotype with a few counts. This rearrangement joins TRBV7-2 to TRBJ1-5, with 7 bases fitting TRBD1. With V trimmed by 7 bases and J by 11 bases, 14 bases remained unmatched. There are 14 residues in the CDR3. Per the germline V gene, CDR1 is SGHTA and CDR2 is FQGNSA. CDR3 amino acids: CASTRGESSGTQHF. The CDR3 DNA reads as TGTGCCAGCACCAGGGGGGAGTCGAGTGGAACCCAGCATTTT.

The chain uses TRBV7-8 and TRBJ2-3; D remains ambiguous. CDR1 is SGHVS, CDR2 FQNEAQ, per germline. The CDR3 runs to 13 residues. V lost 2 bases to trimming and J lost 3 bases, with 6 bases between them. CDR3 loop: CASSLSETDTQYF. In DNA form, the CDR3 reads TGTGCCAGCAGCTTATCTGAGACAGATACGCAGTATTTT.

The chain couples TRBV20-1 to TRBJ2-1; D remains unclear. CDR1 and CDR2 from the germline V gene are DFQATT and SNEGSKA (reference sequence). Trimming removed 0 bases at V and 0 bases at J, with 12 bases between. The CDR3 contains 16 residues. CDR3 sequence: CSARDAGSSSYNEQFF. CDR3 coding DNA: TGCAGTGCTAGAGATGCTGGGTCAAGCTCCTACAATGAGCAGTTCTTC.

The chain uses TRBV20-1 and TRBJ2-1; 7 nucleotides align to TRBD1. CDR1 and CDR2 (germline): DFQATT, SNEGSKA (reference sequence). The CDR3 consists of 15 residues. After removal of 2 bases from V and 0 bases from J, the junction contained 4 bases not matched to a gene. The CDR3 DNA reads TGCAGTGCTAGACCGACAGGGAGCTCCTACAATGAGCAGTTCTTC. Amino acids: CSARPTGSSYNEQFF.

This clonotype was detected only once. J is TRBJ2-7 and V is TRBV20-1; TRBD2 matches at 10 bases. V was clipped by 1 base and J by 3 bases; unmatched bases: 6. Germline CDR1 DFQATT, CDR2 SNEGSKA (reference sequence). This CDR3 comprises 15 residues. The CDR3 loop is CSARAGGLADYEQYF. The CDR3 nucleotides are TGCAGTGCTAGAGCTGGAGGACTAGCGGACTACGAGCAGTACTTC.

The gene calls are TRBV6-4 and TRBJ2-5; possibly TRBD2 for D (7 bases). This CDR3 comprises 16 residues. Trimming shortened V by 7 bases and J by 4 bases, and 22 bases separated the two germline ends. CDR1 and CDR2 from the germline V gene are MRHNA and SNTAGT. CDR3 in DNA: TGTGCCAGCACCGTGGGGGGGCAGGGGACACGAGAGACCCAGTACTTC. Its translation: CASTVGGQGTRETQYF.

J is TRBJ2-7 and V is TRBV7-8; D gene unclear. V shed 5 bases and J shed 10 bases, with 21 bases lying between them. This CDR3 region has 14 residues. Germline values: CDR1 SGHVS, CDR2 FQNEAQ. Here the CDR3 reads CASSSQSSGPGQYF. The CDR3 DNA reads TGTGCCAGCAGCAGTCAAAGTTCAGGCCCAGGTCAGTACTTC.

This clonotype was observed a handful of times. This sequence joins TRBV27 and TRBJ2-1; possible D gene TRBD2, 5 bases. This CDR3 region has 13 residues. Trimming cost V 5 bases and J 8 bases, with 13 bases left between them. The germline V gene has CDR1 MNHEY and CDR2 SMNVEV (reference sequence). For the CDR3, the DNA is TGTGCCAGCAGTCTCCAAGACGGGGATGAGCAGTTCTTC. Its protein product is CASSLQDGDEQFF.

This clonotype was detected a few times. The chain has TRBV7-3 and TRBJ1-2, with D unresolved. Germline V CDR1 and CDR2: SGHTA, FQGTGA. The V end was cut by 5 bases, the J end by 8 bases, with 18 bases between. The CDR3 sequence is 14 residues long. In DNA form, the CDR3 reads TGTGCCAGCAGCCCCGGCACCGCCGGAGGGGGCTACACCTTC. Its protein product is CASSPGTAGGGYTF.